This record looks at one T cell receptor (beta chain) sequence and its context. Its antigen is unidentified. The germline CDR1 and CDR2 sequences are SGHRS and YFSETQ. V gave up 3 bases and J gave up 0 bases; unmatched junction bases: 3. CDR3 size: 15 residues. Primers for the PCR totalled 60 Vbeta and 13 Jbeta. Only in-frame clones appear in the TCRdb table, and some are missing; sequencing was by immunoSEQ multiplex PCR. The sample consists of under 200,000 clones, around 80% of them appearing once. The data were taken from a study of cytomegalovirus exposure and HLA in healthy donors. Notes on the study in general: The study designated 164 TCR beta chains cytomegalovirus-associated.

Source material: PBMCs. This TCR was recovered from a woman between 50 and 59 years old in good health and CMV-seropositive. This rearrangement joins TRBV5-1 to TRBJ2-3; the match to TRBD1 covers 8 bases. In DNA form, the CDR3 reads TGCGCCAGCAGCTCCGACAGGGGCAGCACAGATACGCAGTATTTT. Amino acids: CASSSDRGSTDTQYF.